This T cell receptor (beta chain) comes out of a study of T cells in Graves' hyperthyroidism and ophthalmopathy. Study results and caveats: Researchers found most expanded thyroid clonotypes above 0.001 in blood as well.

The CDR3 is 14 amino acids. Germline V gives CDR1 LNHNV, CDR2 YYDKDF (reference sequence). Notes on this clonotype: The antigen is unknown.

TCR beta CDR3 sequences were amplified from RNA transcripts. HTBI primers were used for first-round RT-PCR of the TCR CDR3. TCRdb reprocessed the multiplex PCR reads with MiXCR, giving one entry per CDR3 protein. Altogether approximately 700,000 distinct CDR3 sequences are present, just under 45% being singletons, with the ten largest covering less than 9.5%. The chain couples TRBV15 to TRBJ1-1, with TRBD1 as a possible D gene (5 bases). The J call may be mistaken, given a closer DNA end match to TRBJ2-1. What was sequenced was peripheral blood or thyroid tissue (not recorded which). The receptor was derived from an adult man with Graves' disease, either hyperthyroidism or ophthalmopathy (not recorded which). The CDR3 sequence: CATSRDQGTDEQFF. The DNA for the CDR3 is TGTGCCACCAGCAGAGATCAGGGTACGGATGAGCAGTTCTTC.